One sample yielded the 21 T cell receptor beta chains listed below, sequenced in a study of CD8 T cells in ankylosing spondylitis. TCRdb re-called the 5' RACE reads through MiXCR, storing one row per CDR3 protein. Of about 250,000 distinct CDR3 sequences in the sample, 7% to 10% were seen once. Source material: blood, either unsorted or a sorted T cell fraction (not recorded which). The receptors were sampled from a female donor with ankylosing spondylitis or in good health (not recorded which).

The chain is built from TRBV28 and TRBJ2-1, with a weak D call TRBD1 (6 bases). Germline loops: CDR1 MDHEN, CDR2 SYDVKM. This CDR3 has 15 residues. V lost 5 bases to trimming and J lost 1 base, with 12 bases between them. The CDR3 region has the DNA TGTGCCAGCAGTCCAAGCAGGGGTTCCTACAATGAGCAGTTCTTC. As protein: CASSPSRGSYNEQFF.

The V and J genes are TRBV4-1 and TRBJ2-3; maybe TRBD2 (7 bases). V was clipped by 0 bases and J by 4 bases, with 14 bases between them. Looked up from germline, CDR1 is MGHRA and CDR2 is YSYEKL. This CDR3 spans 16 amino acids. The CDR3 reads CASSQEGGREADTQYF. The CDR3 DNA follows: TGCGCCAGCAGCCAAGAGGGGGGGCGAGAGGCAGATACGCAGTATTTT.

Only a few counts were recorded for this clonotype. CDR3 DNA sequence: TGTGCCGGACTCCCCGGGGTATCGGACAATGAGCAGTTCTTC. Translating it yields CAGLPGVSDNEQFF. The V and J genes are TRBV30 and TRBJ2-1; TRBD2 might be the D (5 bases). CDR3 size: 14 residues. Trimming took off 8 bases at V and 5 bases at J, with 19 bases between the two ends. CDR1 and CDR2 (germline): GTSNPN, SVGIG (reference sequence).

As concerns this clonotype: A clone one base away is much larger, so this may be a read error. The chain recombines TRBV20-1 with TRBJ2-7, with D perhaps TRBD1 (6 bases). Trimming removed 5 bases at V and 2 bases at J, with 16 bases between. The germline V gene encodes CDR1 DFQATT and CDR2 SNEGSKA (reference sequence). The CDR3 runs 14 residues. CDR3 DNA: TGCAGTGCTGTCGGCCGGGACACCACCTACGAGCAGTACTTC. It specifies CSAVGRDTTYEQYF.

The chain is built from TRBV5-1 and TRBJ2-5; 9 positions agree with TRBD2. CDR1 and CDR2 (germline): SGHRS, YFSETQ. The CDR3 covers 16 residues. The J segment lost 4 bases and the V segment lost 2 bases, leaving 9 bases of the junction unmatched. The CDR3 sequence is CASSLRLAGYVETQYF. CDR3 sequence (DNA): TGCGCCAGCAGCTTACGGCTAGCGGGATACGTAGAGACCCAGTACTTC.

The chain carries TRBV7-2 and TRBJ1-2; D is unresolved. The CDR3 length is 12 residues. V shed 0 bases and J shed 7 bases, with 6 bases lying between them. Germline V gene lookup returns CDR1 SGHTA and CDR2 FQGNSA. The DNA of the CDR3 is TGTGCCAGCAGCTTAGCTACGGGTGGCTACACCTTC. Its protein product is CASSLATGGYTF.

This clonotype came up many times. The chain is built from TRBV18 and TRBJ2-4, with 8 bases fitting TRBD1. This CDR3 spans 17 amino acids. The trim removed 2 bases at V and 2 bases at J, leaving 8 bases unmatched. Germline V gene data show CDR1 as KGHSH and CDR2 as LQKENI. The chain's CDR3 is CASSPRAGGATKNIQYF. The CDR3 DNA follows: TGTGCCAGCTCACCAAGGGCAGGGGGCGCAACCAAAAACATTCAGTACTTC.

As to this clonotype: A much larger clone lies one base from this, so it may be a read error. J is TRBJ2-7 and V is TRBV20-1; D perhaps matches TRBD1 (5 bases). CDR1 is DFQATT and CDR2 is SNEGSKA in the germline V gene (reference sequence). This CDR3 is built from 15 residues. The CDR3 loop is CSAPRHSGASYEQCF. CDR3 DNA sequence: TGCAGTGCGCCCCGGCACTCTGGGGCGAGCTACGAGCAGTGCTTC.

In this sample, this clonotype turned up many times. This sequence joins TRBV20-1 and TRBJ2-3; the D is unclear. This CDR3 contains 13 residues. Germline V CDR1 and CDR2: DFQATT, SNEGSKA (reference sequence). The ends were cut back, 0 bases at V and 0 bases at J, with 4 bases in the middle. Here the CDR3 DNA reads TGCAGTGCTAGAGAGCTGAGCACAGATACGCAGTATTTT. Its protein product is CSARELSTDTQYF.

This clonotype was counted ten times or more. J is TRBJ2-5 and V is TRBV7-8, with D possibly being TRBD1 (6 bases). CDR1 and CDR2 from the germline V gene are SGHVS and FQNEAQ. Deletions cut 5 bases from V and 7 bases from J, with 20 bases between. The length of the CDR3 is 15 residues. CDR3 coding DNA: TGTGCCAGCAGCGCGACCGGGACACAAGGGGGGACCCAGTACTTC. Amino acids: CASSATGTQGGTQYF.

This clonotype was detected only a few times. CDR3 in amino acids: CASSAAQVRQPQHF. CDR3 in DNA: TGTGCCAGCAGCGCTGCCCAGGTTAGACAGCCCCAGCATTTT. V and J are TRBV7-2 and TRBJ1-5; D is undetermined. This CDR3 region has 14 residues. Between the trimmed V and J ends, which lost 5 bases and 7 bases, there was a span of 15 bases. Germline CDR1 is SGHTA and CDR2 is FQGNSA.

The V and J genes are TRBV7-2 and TRBJ2-3; possibly TRBD2 for D (5 bases). CDR3 length: 13 amino acids. CDR1 and CDR2 (germline): SGHTA, FQGNSA. V gave up 5 bases and J gave up 6 bases, with 12 bases separating them. CDR3 sequence: CASSHSPGDTQYF. Written as DNA, the CDR3 is TGTGCCAGCAGCCACTCCCCGGGGGATACGCAGTATTTT.

This clonotype came up many times. DNA of the CDR3: TGCGCCAGCAGTCGAGGGCAGAACACCGGGGAGCTGTTTTTT. It encodes CASSRGQNTGELFF. The V and J genes are TRBV5-1 and TRBJ2-2; TRBD2 might be the D (5 bases). CDR3 length: 14 amino acids. Germline V CDR1 and CDR2: SGHRS, YFSETQ. Trimming removed 5 bases from V and 1 base from J, with 9 bases in between.

This clonotype was counted at least ten times. The rearrangement joins TRBV5-6 to TRBJ2-7, with TRBD1 identical over 8 bases. The V gene's germline CDR1 is SGHDT and CDR2 YYEEEE. The CDR3 has 15 amino acids. V was pared by 4 bases and J by 3 bases, with 9 bases of the junction left unmatched. The CDR3 DNA is TGTGCCAGCAGCGCCAAGACAGGGGCAAACTACGAGCAGTACTTC. Amino acids: CASSAKTGANYEQYF.

In this sample, this clonotype turned up many times. The V gene is TRBV9, the J gene TRBJ2-1; the D gene is possibly TRBD1 (8 bases). Trimming pared 2 bases from V and 4 bases from J, leaving 13 bases between. The CDR3 has 15 amino acids. Germline CDR1 and CDR2: SGDLS and YYNGEE. CDR3 coding DNA: TGTGCCAGCAGCGTCGGACAGGGAGGGTACAATGAGCAGTTCTTC. Protein: CASSVGQGGYNEQFF.

About this clonotype itself: Given a much more abundant clone one base away, this may be a read error. V and J are TRBV7-6 and TRBJ2-5, with D perhaps TRBD2 (6 bases). Germline values: CDR1 SGHVS, CDR2 FNYEAQ. The germline V and J ends were trimmed by 11 bases and 5 bases, with 12 bases remaining between them. CDR3 length: 11 residues. The CDR3: CAGGDEETQYF. In DNA, the CDR3 is TGTGCCGGCGGGGATGAGGAGACCCAGTACTTC.

This clonotype was counted ten times or more. J is TRBJ2-1 and V is TRBV5-1; D is unresolved. In germline, CDR1 is SGHRS, CDR2 YFSETQ. This CDR3 contains 11 residues. Trimming stripped 0 bases from V and 8 bases from J, with 3 bases between. In DNA, the CDR3 is TGCGCCAGCAGCTTGGAAGATGAGCAGTTCTTC. Translated, it gives CASSLEDEQFF.

This rearrangement joins TRBV2 to TRBJ1-2; the D gene is possibly TRBD1 (5 bases). The CDR3 sequence is 13 residues long. Between the trimmed V and J ends, which lost 6 bases and 7 bases, there was a span of 15 bases. Germline V lookup: CDR1 SNHLY, CDR2 FYNNEI. CDR3 coding DNA: TGTGCCAGCAGGGAAACAGGTTTGGGTGGCTACACCTTC. Its protein is CASRETGLGGYTF.

This clonotype was detected many times. V and J are TRBV12-3 or TRBV12-4 and TRBJ2-3; tentative D call: TRBD2 (5 bases). The ends were cut back, 6 bases at V and 5 bases at J, with 24 bases in the middle. The length of the CDR3 is 17 residues. The CDR3 spells CASSLWGERQAGDTQYF. The CDR3 DNA is TGTGCCAGCAGCCTTTGGGGAGAGCGCCAAGCCGGAGATACGCAGTATTTT.

At least ten counts were recorded for this clonotype. The chain carries TRBV12-3 or TRBV12-4 and TRBJ2-3, with D possibly matching TRBD2 (5 bases). CDR3 length: 14 amino acids. The germline V and J ends were trimmed by 3 bases and 6 bases, with 13 bases remaining between them. The CDR3 DNA reads as TGTGCCAGCAGTTTTGGAGGACTTGCCGATACGCAGTATTTT. Its protein is CASSFGGLADTQYF.

This clonotype was seen at least ten times. A junction end diverges from the germline sequence, so it may reflect a read error. The rearrangement links TRBV5-6 to TRBJ2-2, with D uncertain. The CDR3 is made up of 15 amino acids. Germline-derived CDR1 and CDR2 are SGHDT and YYEEEE. The CDR3 reads CASRLDPTNTGELFF. In DNA form, the CDR3 reads TGTGCCAGCAGATTGGACCCTACGAACACCGGGGAGCTGTTTTTT.